These T cell receptor beta chains were read from a single sample in a study of blood T cell repertoires in COVID-19. The table came from immunoSEQ multiplex PCR; TCRdb's copy has only in-frame clones and leaves some out. The sample yields about 250,000 clones, nearly 90% seen once. Sequencing was done on a sample of peripheral blood. Source of these receptors: a man aged 18 to 29 with active or convalescent COVID-19. Each CDR3 is given with its conserved first and last residue. The D gene is left open where the match is weak. Clone size appears in some rows only: once, few, many, or a class for an expanded clone.

J gene | V gene | clone size | D gene | CDR3 protein | CDR3 DNA
TRBJ1-2 | TRBV19 | . | TRBD1 | CASSIVQGGHALNYGYTF | TGTGCCAGTAGTATCGTTCAGGGGGGCCACGCCCTTAACTATGGCTACACCTTC
TRBJ2-7 | TRBV12-3/TRBV12-4 | . | . | CASSLGYNYEQYF | TGTGCCAGCAGTTTAGGCTATAACTACGAGCAGTACTTC
TRBJ2-7 | TRBV27 | . | TRBD2 | CASSPGLAGVGEQYF | TGTGCCAGCAGCCCTGGACTAGCGGGAGTCGGCGAGCAGTACTTC
TRBJ2-5 | TRBV11-2 | . | . | CASSPDSGLETQYF | TGTGCCAGCAGCCCCGACTCCGGGTTGGAGACCCAGTACTTC
TRBJ1-4 | TRBV29-1 | . | . | CSVEGGNEKLFF | TGCAGCGTTGAGGGGGGGAATGAAAAACTGTTTTTT
TRBJ1-5 | TRBV30 | . | . | CAWSVKGGGSGYQPQHF | TGTGCCTGGAGTGTAAAGGGGGGAGGGAGCGGGTATCAGCCCCAGCATTTT
TRBJ1-1 | TRBV7-2 | . | . | CASSEQGNTEAFF | TGTGCCAGCAGCGAACAGGGTAACACTGAAGCTTTCTTT
TRBJ1-2 | TRBV6-1 | . | . | CASSEVAGFYGYTF | TGTGCCAGCAGTGAGGTCGCAGGGTTCTATGGCTACACCTTC
TRBJ1-4 | TRBV11-2 | . | TRBD1 | CASSLFGQGALYEKLFF | TGTGCCAGCAGCTTATTCGGACAGGGGGCGTTATATGAAAAACTGTTTTTT
TRBJ1-2 | TRBV7-8 | . | . | CASSLQGLDGYTF | TGTGCCAGCAGTCTACAGGGTCTCGATGGCTACACCTTC
TRBJ1-2 | TRBV2 | . | TRBD1 | CASSGGQGLGYTF | TGTGCCAGCAGTGGAGGACAGGGATTAGGCTACACCTTC
TRBJ2-7 | TRBV19 | . | . | CASSYTGYEQYF | TGTGCCAGTAGTTATACAGGATACGAGCAGTACTTC
TRBJ1-1 | TRBV29-1 | . | . | CSVQVTEAFF | TGCAGCGTCCAGGTGACTGAAGCTTTCTTT
TRBJ2-1 | TRBV6-5 | . | . | CASRNQGAGNEQFF | TGTGCCAGCAGGAATCAGGGTGCGGGAAATGAGCAGTTCTTC
TRBJ2-5 | TRBV28 | . | TRBD2 | CASSFEEAGTPGETQYF | TGTGCCAGCAGTTTCGAAGAAGCGGGAACCCCTGGGGAGACCCAGTACTTC
TRBJ2-5 | TRBV6-2/TRBV6-3 | . | . | CASSYARVRQVQETQYF | TGTGCCAGCAGTTACGCTCGGGTCAGACAGGTCCAAGAGACCCAGTACTTC
TRBJ2-5 | TRBV18 | . | TRBD2 | CASQDSGRGTQYF | TGTGCCAGCCAGGACTCGGGGAGGGGAACCCAGTACTTC
TRBJ1-1 | TRBV4-2 | once | . | CASSQATVNTEAFF | TGTGCCAGCAGCCAAGCGACTGTGAACACTGAAGCTTTCTTT
TRBJ1-6 | TRBV5-5 | . | . | CASSESSYNSPLHF | TGTGCCAGCAGCGAGAGCTCCTATAATTCACCCCTCCACTTT
TRBJ1-2 | TRBV6-2/TRBV6-3 | . | TRBD1 | CASSPLPTGGYGYTF | TGTGCCAGCAGCCCCCTCCCGACAGGGGGTTATGGCTACACCTTC
TRBJ2-2 | TRBV7-2 | . | . | CAGQRAPGGELFF | TGTGCCGGGCAGCGGGCGCCGGGCGGGGAGCTGTTTTTT
TRBJ2-1 | TRBV5-1 | . | TRBD2 | CASSLGFAGVEDEQFF | TGCGCCAGCAGCTTGGGCTTCGCGGGGGTAGAAGATGAGCAGTTCTTC
TRBJ2-7 | TRBV19 | . | . | CASRSSSYEQYF | TGTGCCAGCCGATCGAGCTCCTACGAGCAGTACTTC
TRBJ1-6 | TRBV27 | . | . | CASRKGGMRNSPLHF | TGTGCCAGCCGAAAGGGGGGGATGAGGAATTCACCCCTCCACTTT
TRBJ1-2 | TRBV28 | . | TRBD1 | CASSTTRGLYGYTF | TGTGCCAGCAGTACCACCAGGGGGTTGTATGGCTACACCTTC
TRBJ2-1 | TRBV5-6 | . | TRBD2 | CASSLLAGAHEQFF | TGTGCCAGCAGCTTATTAGCGGGAGCGCATGAGCAGTTCTTC
TRBJ1-2 | TRBV7-2 | . | . | CASSLEWQRGYTF | TGTGCCAGCAGCTTAGAATGGCAGCGGGGCTACACCTTC
TRBJ1-2 | TRBV12-5 | . | TRBD1 | CASGLVAGTAPNYGYTF | TGTGCTAGTGGTTTGGTCGCCGGGACAGCCCCTAACTATGGCTACACCTTC
TRBJ1-1 | TRBV9 | . | TRBD1 | CASSSRTGGAFTEAFF | TGTGCCAGCAGCTCCCGGACAGGGGGCGCGTTTACTGAAGCTTTCTTT